Listed below are T cell receptor beta chains from one sample, sequenced in a study of cytomegalovirus exposure and HLA in healthy donors. Generated by immunoSEQ multiplex PCR, the TCRdb table keeps only in-frame clones and is missing some. The sample lists about 120,000 clones, approximately 69% occurring once. Sample: PBMCs. These receptors were collected from a man between 40 and 49 years old in good health and CMV-seropositive. Each CDR3 is given with its conserved first and last residue. A D gene is named only where the DNA matches it firmly. A row's size may be missing; if present it is once, few, many or a size class.

clone size	D gene	V gene	J gene	CDR3 protein	CDR3 DNA
.	TRBD1	TRBV4-1	TRBJ1-6	CASSQRTGSSSPLHF	TGCGCCAGCAGCCAAAGGACAGGTTCTAGTTCACCCCTCCACTTT
once	TRBD2	TRBV19	TRBJ2-1	CASSIGGRASNEQFF	TGTGCCAGTAGTATAGGCGGGAGGGCGAGCAATGAGCAGTTCTTC
.	TRBD1	TRBV28	TRBJ2-7	CASSSLTGSSYEQYF	TGTGCCAGCAGCAGCCTGACAGGGAGCTCCTACGAGCAGTACTTC
.	TRBD2	TRBV4-1	TRBJ2-5	CASSQDWGGGPVTETQYF	TGCGCCAGCAGCCAAGATTGGGGCGGGGGGCCGGTTACAGAGACCCAGTACTTC
.	.	TRBV7-9	TRBJ2-1	CASNYPEGNEQFF	TGTGCCAGCAACTATCCGGAGGGCAATGAGCAGTTCTTC
many	TRBD1	TRBV7-3	TRBJ2-1	CASSSGQGLSNEQFF	TGTGCCAGCAGCTCCGGACAGGGACTGTCCAATGAGCAGTTCTTC
.	.	TRBV19	TRBJ2-5	CASSIDGKGEETQYF	TGTGCCAGTAGTATAGACGGGAAGGGAGAAGAGACCCAGTACTTC
.	TRBD1	TRBV4-2	TRBJ1-1	CASSQDRGRVTEAFF	TGTGCCAGCAGCCAAGATAGGGGGCGCGTCACTGAAGCTTTCTTT
.	.	TRBV5-1	TRBJ2-7	CASSRWTSSVYEQYF	TGCGCCAGCAGCCGATGGACAAGCTCCGTCTACGAGCAGTACTTC
.	.	TRBV6-5	TRBJ2-7	CASSSPGVGEQYF	TGTGCCAGCAGTTCCCCAGGGGTGGGCGAGCAGTACTTC
.	TRBD1	TRBV6-6	TRBJ2-6	CASSLDRGSGANVLTF	TGTGCCAGCAGCCTTGACAGGGGCTCTGGGGCCAACGTCCTGACTTTC
.	.	TRBV6-5	TRBJ1-6	CASRTSGSANSPLHF	TGTGCCAGCAGAACATCCGGGTCAGCTAATTCACCCCTCCACTTT
.	TRBD2	TRBV27	TRBJ2-3	CASSARLAGGPNTQYF	TGTGCCAGCAGTGCGCGACTAGCGGGAGGGCCAAATACGCAGTATTTT
.	.	TRBV5-1	TRBJ1-1	CASSRGGTPKNTEAFF	TGCGCCAGCAGCCGGGGAGGCACACCTAAGAACACTGAAGCTTTCTTT
.	.	TRBV27	TRBJ1-1	CASSSLWGGQTRHKNTEAFF	TGTGCCAGCAGCTCACTGTGGGGGGGGCAGACTCGCCATAAGAACACTGAAGCTTTCTTT
.	.	TRBV6-6	TRBJ2-3	CASRPQGSSTDTQYF	TGTGCCAGCAGGCCCCAGGGATCTAGCACAGATACGCAGTATTTT
.	TRBD1	TRBV30	TRBJ1-4	CASRDRGLEKLFF	TGTGCCTCCCGGGACAGGGGGCTGGAAAAACTGTTTTTT
.	.	TRBV25-1	TRBJ1-2	CASSEFGRTGGYTF	TGTGCCAGCAGTGAATTTGGGAGGACGGGCGGCTACACCTTC
.	TRBD1	TRBV7-9	TRBJ1-2	CASSFEGARSRGYTF	TGTGCCAGCAGCTTTGAGGGGGCGCGGAGTCGGGGCTACACCTTC
.	.	TRBV21-1	TRBJ2-7	CASSRDGTSGSYEQYF	TGTGCCAGCAGCAGAGATGGGACTAGCGGATCCTACGAGCAGTACTTC
once	TRBD1	TRBV7-2	TRBJ1-3	CASSPQTKTGPFGNTIYF	TGTGCCAGCAGCCCACAAACTAAGACAGGGCCTTTTGGAAACACCATATATTTT
.	.	TRBV5-1	TRBJ2-1	CASSLVVYEQFF	TGCGCCAGCAGCTTGGTCGTATATGAGCAGTTCTTC
.	TRBD1	TRBV14	TRBJ1-2	CASSQATGLGYTF	TGTGCCAGCAGCCAAGCGACAGGGCTCGGCTACACCTTC
.	.	TRBV6-6	TRBJ1-2	CASSYSTSRGGDGYTF	TGTGCCAGCAGTTACTCGACATCAAGGGGCGGAGATGGCTACACCTTC
.	TRBD2	TRBV19	TRBJ2-5	CASSSLAGEETQYF	TGTGCCAGTAGTAGTCTAGCGGGAGAAGAGACCCAGTACTTC
few	.	TRBV7-2	TRBJ2-5	CASSFGGETQYF	TGTGCCAGCAGCTTCGGAGGCGAGACCCAGTACTTC
.	.	TRBV19	TRBJ1-5	CASSQDRPNQPQHF	TGTGCCAGTAGTCAAGACAGGCCCAATCAGCCCCAGCATTTT
.	.	TRBV27	TRBJ2-5	CASSPLFQETQYF	TGTGCCAGCAGCCCCCTCTTCCAAGAGACCCAGTACTTC
.	.	TRBV2	TRBJ2-7	CASSRGNPLSSYEQYF	TGTGCCAGCAGTCGAGGAAATCCTTTGAGCTCCTACGAGCAGTACTTC
.	.	TRBV18	TRBJ2-5	CASSPLDTKETQYF	TGTGCCAGCTCACCACTCGATACAAAAGAGACCCAGTACTTC
.	.	TRBV19	TRBJ1-1	CASSIVQGLSPEAFF	TGTGCCAGTAGTATAGTTCAGGGTTTAAGTCCTGAAGCTTTCTTT
few	.	TRBV5-1	TRBJ2-1	CASSAGESYNEQFF	TGCGCCAGCAGCGCCGGGGAATCCTACAATGAGCAGTTCTTC
.	.	TRBV19	TRBJ1-2	CASSIQGGDYGYTF	TGTGCCAGTAGTATCCAGGGAGGTGACTATGGCTACACCTTC
.	.	TRBV5-8	TRBJ1-6	CASSLLSPLHF	TGTGCCAGCAGCTTGCTTTCACCCCTCCACTTT
.	.	TRBV19	TRBJ1-5	CASSSQDIRNQPQHF	TGTGCCAGTAGTAGCCAGGACATTCGCAATCAGCCCCAGCATTTT
.	TRBD2	TRBV27	TRBJ2-1	CASSLSGPQQVPGLAGGTYNEQFF	TGTGCCAGCAGTTTATCAGGCCCCCAGCAGGTCCCGGGACTAGCGGGAGGGACCTACAATGAGCAGTTCTTC
.	TRBD2	TRBV7-2	TRBJ2-6	CASSFPTSGSTGANVLTF	TGTGCCAGCAGCTTCCCGACTAGCGGGAGTACTGGGGCCAACGTCCTGACTTTC
.	TRBD2	TRBV5-6	TRBJ2-1	CASSFWGGNEQFF	TGTGCCAGCAGCTTCTGGGGGGGGAATGAGCAGTTCTTC
.	.	TRBV11-1	TRBJ1-3	CASSSNSGNTIYF	TGTGCCAGCAGTTCTAACTCTGGAAACACCATATATTTT
.	TRBD2	TRBV11-2	TRBJ2-7	CASSFAGTSGGVPYEQYF	TGTGCCAGCAGCTTCGCCGGGACTAGCGGGGGCGTCCCCTACGAGCAGTACTTC
.	.	TRBV5-4	TRBJ2-2	CASSFDTVSTGELFF	TGTGCCAGCAGCTTTGATACAGTTAGCACCGGGGAGCTGTTTTTT
few	.	TRBV7-8	TRBJ2-3	CASSFDARSPTDTQYF	TGTGCCAGCAGCTTCGACGCTAGATCCCCCACAGATACGCAGTATTTT
few	TRBD1	TRBV5-6	TRBJ1-2	CASSSTRDRSAGYTF	TGTGCCAGCAGCTCGACCAGGGACAGGTCGGCCGGCTACACCTTC
.	.	TRBV7-8	TRBJ1-4	CASSLLEGGEKLFF	TGTGCCAGCAGCTTACTGGAGGGAGGAGAAAAACTGTTTTTT